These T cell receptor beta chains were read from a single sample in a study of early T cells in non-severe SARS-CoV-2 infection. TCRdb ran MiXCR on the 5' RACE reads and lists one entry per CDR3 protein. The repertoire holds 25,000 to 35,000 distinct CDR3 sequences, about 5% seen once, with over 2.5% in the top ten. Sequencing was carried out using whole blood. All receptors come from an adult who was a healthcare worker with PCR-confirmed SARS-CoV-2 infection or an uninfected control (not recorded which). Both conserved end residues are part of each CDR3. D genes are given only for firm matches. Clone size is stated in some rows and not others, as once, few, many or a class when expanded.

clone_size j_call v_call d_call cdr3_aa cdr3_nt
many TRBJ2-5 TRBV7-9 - CASSPRSWEETQYF TGTGCCAGCAGCCCCCGGAGTTGGGAAGAGACCCAGTACTTC
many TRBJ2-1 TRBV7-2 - CASSLEGASYNEQFF TGTGCCAGCAGCTTAGAAGGGGCCTCCTACAATGAGCAGTTCTTC
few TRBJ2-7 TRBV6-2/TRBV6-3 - CASSYVATSYEQYF TGTGCCAGCAGTTACGTAGCGACCTCCTACGAGCAGTACTTC
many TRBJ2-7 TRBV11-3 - CASSFQVGNEQYF TGTGCCAGCAGCTTCCAGGTGGGAAACGAGCAGTACTTC
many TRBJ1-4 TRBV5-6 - CASSSRGISNEKLFF TGTGCCAGCAGCTCTCGAGGGATTTCTAATGAAAAACTGTTTTTT
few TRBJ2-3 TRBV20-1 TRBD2 CSARDPRGVDTQYF TGCAGTGCTAGAGATCCCCGGGGGGTAGATACGCAGTATTTT
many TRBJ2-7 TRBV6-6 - CASSYSDGSYSYEQYF TGTGCCAGCAGTTACTCTGACGGAAGTTACTCCTACGAGCAGTACTTC
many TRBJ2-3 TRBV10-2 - CASSVRADTQYF TGCGCCAGCAGTGTCCGAGCAGATACGCAGTATTTT
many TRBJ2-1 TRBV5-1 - CASSLNPMGSYNEQFF TGCGCCAGCAGCTTGAATCCGATGGGCTCCTACAATGAGCAGTTCTTC
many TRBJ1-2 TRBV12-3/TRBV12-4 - CASSFGTEFGYTF TGTGCCAGCAGTTTCGGGACGGAGTTTGGCTACACCTTC
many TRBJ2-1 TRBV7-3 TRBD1 CASSTRQGLGNEQFF TGTGCCAGCAGCACTCGACAGGGTTTAGGGAATGAGCAGTTCTTC
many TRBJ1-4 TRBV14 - CASSQDRSFNEKLFF TGTGCCAGCAGCCAAGATAGGAGTTTTAATGAAAAACTGTTTTTT
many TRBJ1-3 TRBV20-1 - CSARKSSGNTIYF TGCAGTGCTAGAAAGAGCTCTGGAAACACCATATATTTT
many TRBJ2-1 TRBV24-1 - CATSDQDRTYNEQFF TGTGCCACCAGTGATCAGGACAGAACGTACAATGAGCAGTTCTTC
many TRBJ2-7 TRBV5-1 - CAIYQGGYEQYF TGCGCCATCTACCAGGGGGGCTACGAGCAGTACTTC
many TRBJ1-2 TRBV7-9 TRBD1 CASSSLDRAGYTF TGTGCCAGCAGTTCCCTGGACAGGGCTGGCTACACCTTC
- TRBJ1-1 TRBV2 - CASSERREATEAFF TGTGCCAGCAGCGAGCGGAGGGAGGCCACTGAAGCTTTCTTT
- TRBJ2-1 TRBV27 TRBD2 CARPKRGLAGSSYNEQFF TGTGCCAGGCCGAAAAGGGGACTAGCGGGAAGCTCCTACAATGAGCAGTTCTTC
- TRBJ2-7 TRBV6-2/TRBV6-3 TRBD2 CATYATSGYEQYF TGTGCCACCTATGCCACTAGCGGCTACGAGCAGTACTTC
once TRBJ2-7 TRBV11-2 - CASSLGGHRSSYEQYF TGTGCCAGCAGCTTAGGGGGTCACAGGAGCTCCTACGAGCAGTACTTC
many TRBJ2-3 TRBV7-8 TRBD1 CASSSFNRGADTQYF TGTGCCAGCAGCTCCTTTAACAGGGGCGCAGATACGCAGTATTTT
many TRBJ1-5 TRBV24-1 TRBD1 CATSDPEQGASNQPQHF TGTGCCACCAGTGATCCTGAACAGGGGGCGAGCAATCAGCCCCAGCATTTT
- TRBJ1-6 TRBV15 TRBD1 CATSRELPGQGLNSPLHF TGTGCCACCAGCAGAGAACTCCCGGGACAGGGGTTAAATTCACCCCTCCACTTT
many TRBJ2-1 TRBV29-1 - CSVVGETSEQFF TGCAGCGTTGTAGGGGAGACTAGTGAGCAGTTCTTC
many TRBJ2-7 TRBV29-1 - CSVAFVERPSHEQYF TGCAGCGTTGCTTTCGTCGAGCGGCCCTCCCACGAGCAGTACTTC
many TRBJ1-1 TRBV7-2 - CASSSPRVLERMNTEAFF TGTGCCAGCAGCTCCCCGAGGGTGTTGGAGAGGATGAACACTGAAGCTTTCTTT
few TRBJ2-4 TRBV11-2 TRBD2 CASSLEPRTSGTRDKNIQYF TGTGCCAGCAGCTTAGAGCCCCGGACTAGCGGGACGCGGGATAAAAACATTCAGTACTTC
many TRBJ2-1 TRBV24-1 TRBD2 CATSDPSSGSAYNEQFF TGTGCCACCAGTGACCCGTCTAGCGGGAGCGCCTACAATGAGCAGTTCTTC
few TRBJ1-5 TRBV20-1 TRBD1 CSANYRQGSNQPQHF TGCAGTGCGAACTATAGACAGGGTAGCAATCAGCCCCAGCATTTT
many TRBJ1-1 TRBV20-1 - CSAETTTDYTEAFF TGCAGTGCTGAGACGACGACGGATTACACTGAAGCTTTCTTT
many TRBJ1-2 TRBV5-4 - CASSWSAGADYGYTF TGTGCCAGCAGCTGGAGTGCAGGGGCGGACTATGGCTACACCTTC
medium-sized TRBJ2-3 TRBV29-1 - CSVGTPGGDTQYF TGCAGCGTCGGAACGCCTGGAGGAGATACGCAGTATTTT
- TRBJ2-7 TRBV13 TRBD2 CASSIRTSGRFEQYF TGTGCCAGCAGCATTAGGACTAGCGGGAGGTTCGAGCAGTACTTC
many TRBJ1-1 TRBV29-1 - CSVTGFPSMNTEAFF TGCAGCGTTACAGGCTTCCCCTCCATGAACACTGAAGCTTTCTTT
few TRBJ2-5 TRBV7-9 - CASSLGTQETQYF TGTGCCAGCAGCCTAGGGACTCAAGAGACCCAGTACTTC
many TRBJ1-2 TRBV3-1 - CASSQVRDGYTF TGTGCCAGCAGCCAAGTAAGGGATGGCTACACCTTC
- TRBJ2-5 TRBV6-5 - CASSYSPTQETQYF TGTGCCAGCAGTTATAGTCCAACTCAAGAGACCCAGTACTTC
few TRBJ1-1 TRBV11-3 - CASSLGGTQIEAFF TGTGCCAGCAGCTTAGGGGGGACTCAAATTGAAGCTTTCTTT
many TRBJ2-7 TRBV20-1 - CSATSERGYEQYF TGCAGTGCTACCTCTGAGCGAGGATACGAGCAGTACTTC
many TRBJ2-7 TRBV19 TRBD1 CASSIVGQGTYEQYF TGTGCCAGTAGTATAGTGGGACAGGGGACCTACGAGCAGTACTTC
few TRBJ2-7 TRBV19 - CASSSGYEQYF TGTGCCAGTAGTAGCGGCTACGAGCAGTACTTC
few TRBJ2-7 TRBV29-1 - CSVARGSYEQYF TGCAGCGTAGCTCGGGGGTCCTACGAGCAGTACTTC
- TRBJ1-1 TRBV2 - CASDRLNTEAFF TGTGCCAGCGACAGATTGAACACTGAAGCTTTCTTT
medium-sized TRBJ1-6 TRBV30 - CAWTTGSSYNSPLHF TGTGCCTGGACGACGGGTAGCTCCTATAATTCACCCCTCCACTTT
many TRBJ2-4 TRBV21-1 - CASSKIGGNIQYF TGTGCCAGCAGCAAAATAGGCGGAAACATTCAGTACTTC
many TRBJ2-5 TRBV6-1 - CASSLRDNRQETQYF TGTGCCAGCAGTCTCCGGGACAACCGGCAAGAGACCCAGTACTTC
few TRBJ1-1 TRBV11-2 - CASSLAPGANTEAFF TGTGCCAGCAGCTTAGCCCCAGGGGCGAACACTGAAGCTTTCTTT
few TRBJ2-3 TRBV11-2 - CASRGRDDQAANTQYF TGTGCCAGCAGGGGCCGGGACGACCAGGCGGCCAATACGCAGTATTTT
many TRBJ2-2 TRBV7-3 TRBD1 CASSVGQANTGELFF TGTGCCAGCAGCGTGGGACAGGCCAACACCGGGGAGCTGTTTTTT
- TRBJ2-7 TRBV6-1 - CASSVGGLGAYEQYF TGTGCCAGCAGTGTCGGGGGGCTGGGGGCCTACGAGCAGTACTTC
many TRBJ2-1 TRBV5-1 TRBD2 CASSYGSGGPYNEQFF TGCGCCAGCAGCTACGGGAGCGGGGGCCCCTACAATGAGCAGTTCTTC
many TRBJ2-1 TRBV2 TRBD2 CASGGGTSGNEQFF TGTGCCAGTGGTGGGGGGACTAGCGGCAATGAGCAGTTCTTC
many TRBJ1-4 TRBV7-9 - CASSLRTPTNEKLFF TGTGCCAGCAGCTTAAGGACACCAACTAATGAAAAACTGTTTTTT